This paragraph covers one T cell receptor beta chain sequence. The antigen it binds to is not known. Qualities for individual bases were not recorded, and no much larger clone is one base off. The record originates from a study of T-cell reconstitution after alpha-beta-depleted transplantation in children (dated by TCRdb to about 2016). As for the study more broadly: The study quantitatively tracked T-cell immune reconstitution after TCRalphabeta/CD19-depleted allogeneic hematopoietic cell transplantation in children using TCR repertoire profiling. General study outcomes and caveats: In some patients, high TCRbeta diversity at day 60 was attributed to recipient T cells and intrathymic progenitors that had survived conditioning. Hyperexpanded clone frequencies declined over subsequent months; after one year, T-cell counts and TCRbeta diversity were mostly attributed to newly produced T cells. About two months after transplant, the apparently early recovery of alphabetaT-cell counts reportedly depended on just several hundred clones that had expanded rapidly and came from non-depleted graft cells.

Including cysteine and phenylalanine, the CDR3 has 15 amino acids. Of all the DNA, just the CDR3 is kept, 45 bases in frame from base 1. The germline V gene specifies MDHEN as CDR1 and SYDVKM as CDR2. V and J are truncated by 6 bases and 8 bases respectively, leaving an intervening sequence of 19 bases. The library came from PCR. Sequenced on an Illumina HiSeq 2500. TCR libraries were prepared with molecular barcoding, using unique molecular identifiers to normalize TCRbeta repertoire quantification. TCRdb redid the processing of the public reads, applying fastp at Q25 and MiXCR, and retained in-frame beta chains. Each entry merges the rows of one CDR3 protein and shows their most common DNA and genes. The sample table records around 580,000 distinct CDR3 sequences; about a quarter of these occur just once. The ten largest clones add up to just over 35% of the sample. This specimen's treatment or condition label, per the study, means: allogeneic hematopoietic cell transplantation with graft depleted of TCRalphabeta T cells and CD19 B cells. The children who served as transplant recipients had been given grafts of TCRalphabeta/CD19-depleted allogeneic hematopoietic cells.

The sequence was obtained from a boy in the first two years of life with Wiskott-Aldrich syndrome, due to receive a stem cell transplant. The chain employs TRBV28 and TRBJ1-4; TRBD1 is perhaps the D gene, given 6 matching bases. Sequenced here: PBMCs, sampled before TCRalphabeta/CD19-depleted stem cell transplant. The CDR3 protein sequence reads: CASSPHGGAGEKLFF. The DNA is TGTGCCAGCAGCCCACACGGGGGCGCGGGCGAAAAACTGTTTTTT.